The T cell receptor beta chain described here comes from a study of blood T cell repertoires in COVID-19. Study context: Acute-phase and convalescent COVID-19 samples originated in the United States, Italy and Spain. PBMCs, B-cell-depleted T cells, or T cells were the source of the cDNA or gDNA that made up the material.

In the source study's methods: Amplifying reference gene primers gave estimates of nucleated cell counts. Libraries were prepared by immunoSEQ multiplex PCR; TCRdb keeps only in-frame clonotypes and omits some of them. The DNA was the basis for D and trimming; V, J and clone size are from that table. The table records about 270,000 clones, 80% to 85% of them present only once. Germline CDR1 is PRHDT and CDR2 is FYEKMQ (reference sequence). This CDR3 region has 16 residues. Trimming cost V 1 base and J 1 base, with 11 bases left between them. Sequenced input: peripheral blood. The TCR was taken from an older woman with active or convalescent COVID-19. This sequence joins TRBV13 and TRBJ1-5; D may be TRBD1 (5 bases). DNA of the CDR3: TGTGCCAGCAGCTTAGCAAGGGGAAGGAGCAATCAGCCCCAGCATTTT. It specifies CASSLARGRSNQPQHF.